The source of this T cell receptor beta chain is a study of T cell responses to AZD1222 COVID-19 vaccine. Study context: Combined were second doses at about 4 or about 12 weeks. Study-wide findings and caveats: Reports indicate that nearly half of spike-specific TCRs are directed at unmutated variant regions. Seropositive status at baseline applied to only a handful of AZD1222 recipients.

Trimming left V 2 bases short and J 8 bases short, with 12 bases between. The CDR3 is 12 residues long. CDR1 and CDR2 (germline): GTSNPN, SVGIG (reference sequence). Profiled with immunoSEQ multiplex PCR; TCRdb holds only in-frame clones, not every one. The table has around 99,000 clones, about nine tenths seen once. Comment on this clone: Its antigen is currently unknown.

The chain couples TRBV30 to TRBJ1-1; D not resolved. Here the sequenced sample was peripheral blood, taken on day 0 of AZD1222 vaccination. This TCR was sampled from an adult in good health. The CDR3 here is CAWSRLTPEAFF. CDR3 bases: TGTGCCTGGAGTAGACTGACTCCCGAAGCTTTCTTT.